The clone carrying this T cell receptor (beta chain) occurred many times. Its antigen is currently unknown. The entry originates in a study of T-cell reconstitution after alpha-beta-depleted transplantation in children. Study-wide findings and caveats: Among T cells one year after transplant, newly produced cells accounted for most counts and diversity. As was reported, about two months after transplant, alpha-beta T cells came from several hundred expanded graft clones. Surviving recipient T cells and intrathymic progenitors accounted for some patients' high TCRbeta diversity at day 60.

The CDR3 extends over 13 amino acids. Germline lookup yields CDR1 LGHNT and CDR2 FRNRAP. The junction had 5 bases not matched to a gene; V was cut back by 7 bases and J by 4 bases. TCRbeta library construction was performed incorporating unique molecular identifiers. A single record per CDR3 protein comes from TCRdb applying MiXCR to the PCR reads. The sample yields 85,000 to 120,000 distinct CDR3 sequences, 7.5% to 9.5% seen once. Here the sequenced sample was PBMCs, taken before TCRalphabeta/CD19-depleted stem cell transplant. The receptor's source is a boy between 2 and 10 years old with acute lymphoblastic leukemia, due to receive a stem cell transplant. The chain uses TRBV12-5 and TRBJ1-2; 8 positions agree with TRBD1. The DNA for the CDR3 is TGTGCTAGTGCCACAGGGGGGGGCTATGGCTACACCTTC. This gives the protein CASATGGGYGYTF.